The 31 T cell receptor beta chains listed next were all sequenced from one sample in a study of cytomegalovirus exposure and HLA in healthy donors. Primers included in the PCR were 60 Vbeta and 13 Jbeta primers. Produced via immunoSEQ multiplex PCR; TCRdb's table is partial and in-frame only. The table lists 99,000 or so clones, 10% to 15% of them singletons. The specimen was PBMCs. All receptors come from a man in his forties in good health and CMV-seropositive.

The chain employs TRBV10-2 and TRBJ2-7; TRBD2 aligns across 8 bases. This CDR3 contains 16 residues. The germline CDR1 and CDR2 sequences are WSHSY and SAAADI. The J segment lost 0 bases and the V segment lost 3 bases, leaving 7 bases of the junction unmatched. The CDR3: CASSDPGLASSYEQYF. In DNA, the CDR3 is TGCGCCAGCAGTGACCCAGGACTAGCCAGCTCCTACGAGCAGTACTTC.

Points on this clone: One junction end disagrees with the germline gene, perhaps due to a read error. The rearrangement uses TRBV7-9 and TRBJ2-7; D call uncertain. Germline V lookup: CDR1 SEHNR, CDR2 FQNEAQ (reference sequence). CDR3 size: 12 residues. CDR3 sequence reads: CASSLDPYEQYF. The CDR3 region has the DNA TGTGCCAGCAGCTTAGACCCCTACGAACAGTACTTC.

The rearrangement joins TRBV7-9 to TRBJ1-1; D is uncertain. Trimming pared 6 bases from V and 11 bases from J, leaving 13 bases between. This CDR3 is 11 amino acids long. Germline V lookup: CDR1 SEHNR, CDR2 FQNEAQ (reference sequence). The DNA of the CDR3 is TGTGCCAGCAGGCGAGGCTTTGATGCTTTCTTT. Protein sequence: CASRRGFDAFF. The whole variable domain, filled in from reference TRBV7-9 and TRBJ1-1, reads DTGVSQNPRHKITKRGQNVTFRCDPISEHNRLYWYRQTLGQGPEFLTYFQNEAQLEKSRLLSDRFSAERPKGSFSTLEIQRTEQGDSAMYLCASRRGFDAFFGQGTRLTVV.

This clone came up a few times. The J gene is TRBJ2-2, the V gene TRBV5-1, with 9 bases that match TRBD2. Germline V CDR1 and CDR2: SGHRS, YFSETQ. CDR3 size: 16 residues. Germline trimming cut 0 bases from V and 5 bases from J; bases unmatched to any gene: 5. DNA for the CDR3: TGCGCCAGCAGCTTGGTGATTAGCGGGAGAACCGGGGAGCTGTTTTTT. Its protein product is CASSLVISGRTGELFF.

This clone appeared a few times. This chain links TRBV7-9 with TRBJ2-1; TRBD2 aligns across 8 bases. J lost 8 bases, V lost 5 bases, and 11 bases had no gene match. The CDR3 extends over 15 amino acids. Germline V gene data show CDR1 as SEHNR and CDR2 as FQNEAQ (reference sequence). DNA for the CDR3: TGTGCCAGCAGCCCACCGGGACTAGAAGACGATGAGCAGTTCTTC. Its protein is CASSPPGLEDDEQFF. Complete variable domain (other parts from reference TRBV7-9 and TRBJ2-1): DTGVSQNPRHKITKRGQNVTFRCDPISEHNRLYWYRQTLGQGPEFLTYFQNEAQLEKSRLLSDRFSAERPKGSFSTLEIQRTEQGDSAMYLCASSPPGLEDDEQFFGPGTRLTVL.

This clone was found a few times. This chain links TRBV6-1 with TRBJ2-3; 10 bases are shared with TRBD2. Germline CDR1 and CDR2: MNHNS and SASEGT. This CDR3 contains 16 residues. V lost 6 bases and J lost 0; bases outside the gene matches: 6. The CDR3 loop reads CASRELAGYSTDTQYF. DNA of the CDR3: TGTGCCAGCAGGGAACTAGCGGGGTATAGCACAGATACGCAGTATTTT.

Within the sample, this clone is medium-sized. The V and J genes are TRBV7-9 and TRBJ2-7; 7 bases align to TRBD2. The CDR3 runs to 16 residues. V shed 6 bases, J shed 3 bases, and the junction held 14 bases outside the gene matches. The germline CDR1 and CDR2 sequences are SEHNR and FQNEAQ (reference sequence). The CDR3 region is CASSSFPGGSGYEQYF. CDR3 nucleotides: TGTGCCAGCAGTTCCTTCCCAGGCGGGAGCGGCTACGAGCAGTACTTC.

This clone was observed a few times. The gene calls are TRBV7-8 and TRBJ2-3; TRBD2 matches 7 bases. The CDR3 consists of 13 residues. The germline gives CDR1 SGHVS, CDR2 FQNEAQ. Trimming removed 10 bases from V and 6 bases from J; junction bases left unmatched: 10. CDR3 amino acids: CATLNGRTDTQYF. CDR3 nucleotides: TGTGCCACCCTCAACGGGAGGACTGATACGCAGTATTTT.

The gene calls are TRBV6-5 and TRBJ2-5; 8 bases agree with TRBD1. CDR1 and CDR2 (germline): MNHEY, SVGAGI. V lost 5 bases, J lost 9 bases, and 8 bases stayed unmatched. The length of the CDR3 is 13 residues. CDR3 region: CASSRTGPTAQYF. CDR3 sequence (DNA): TGTGCCAGCAGTAGGACAGGGCCCACGGCCCAGTACTTC.

This clone was counted only a few times. The chain recombines TRBV5-1 with TRBJ2-7; TRBD1 matches 7 bases. V lost 3 bases, J lost 3 bases, and 6 bases stayed unmatched. The germline gives CDR1 SGHRS, CDR2 YFSETQ. The CDR3 contains 14 residues. The CDR3 reads CASSSDRVFYEQYF. CDR3 nucleotide sequence: TGCGCCAGCAGCTCAGACAGGGTTTTCTACGAGCAGTACTTC.

This clone was seen a few times. The V and J genes are TRBV18 and TRBJ2-7, with D maybe TRBD1 (6 bases). This CDR3 comprises 13 residues. Per the germline V gene, CDR1 is KGHSH and CDR2 is LQKENI. Trimming left V 1 base short and J 5 bases short, with 9 bases between. In DNA, the CDR3 is TGTGCCAGCTCACCACGGACAGACAACGAGCAGTACTTC. This codes for CASSPRTDNEQYF.

The chain has TRBV19 and TRBJ2-5; a weak D match, TRBD2 (6 bases). Germline values: CDR1 LNHDA, CDR2 SQIVND (reference sequence). The CDR3 spans 13 residues. V was clipped by 3 bases and J by 3 bases, with 8 bases between them. The CDR3 DNA reads as TGTGCCAGTAGTATTCAGCGGGAAGAGACCCAGTACTTC. Encoded protein: CASSIQREETQYF.

The table lists this clone with a few counts. The J gene is TRBJ1-5, the V gene TRBV4-1; TRBD1 matches at 8 bases. The CDR3 spans 18 residues. The germline gives CDR1 MGHRA, CDR2 YSYEKL. Trimming cost V 0 bases and J 0 bases; bases outside gene matches: 7. The CDR3 sequence is CASSQDIQGAISNQPQHF. As DNA, the CDR3 is TGCGCCAGCAGCCAAGATATCCAGGGGGCTATTAGCAATCAGCCCCAGCATTTT.

The J gene is TRBJ2-6, the V gene TRBV5-1; no firm D call. V was shortened by 0 bases and J by 0 bases, with 7 bases between the two germline ends. Germline values: CDR1 SGHRS, CDR2 YFSETQ. CDR3 size: 16 residues. The CDR3 reads CASSLGGSSGANVLTF. The CDR3 region has the DNA TGCGCCAGCAGCTTGGGCGGAAGCTCTGGGGCCAACGTCCTGACTTTC.

The genes are TRBV19 and TRBJ1-2; weak D call: TRBD1 (6 bases). Between the trimmed V and J ends, which lost 7 bases and 4 bases, there was a span of 13 bases. Germline-derived CDR1 and CDR2 are LNHDA and SQIVND (reference sequence). This CDR3 comprises 13 residues. For the CDR3, the DNA is TGTGCCAGTAAGGGGGGGGCTAGCTATGGCTACACCTTC. Its translation: CASKGGASYGYTF.

This clone was detected only a few times. The CDR3 protein is CASSYRDRDYGYTF. In DNA form, the CDR3 reads TGTGCCAGCAGTTACAGGGACAGAGACTATGGCTACACCTTC. The V gene is TRBV6-5, the J gene TRBJ1-2; 7 bases agree with TRBD1. CDR3 length: 14 residues. Germline V CDR1 and CDR2: MNHEY, SVGAGI. After removal of 2 bases from V and 3 bases from J, the junction contained 3 bases not matched to a gene.

This clone was counted only a few times. The J gene is TRBJ2-1, the V gene TRBV10-1; 8 positions match TRBD2. Germline V lookup: CDR1 WNHNN, CDR2 SYGVQD (reference sequence). The CDR3 spans 15 residues. V shed 2 bases, J shed 5 bases, and the junction held 5 bases outside the gene matches. For the CDR3, the DNA is TGCGCCAGCAGTGAGACCCTAGCGGGTGACAATGAGCAGTTCTTC. Translated, it gives CASSETLAGDNEQFF.

This clone was seen a handful of times. CDR3 DNA sequence: TGTGCCAGCAGCTTAGTAAGGGAGGGCACTGAAGCTTTCTTT. It encodes CASSLVREGTEAFF. The chain links TRBV7-2 to TRBJ1-1; D uncertain. The CDR3 consists of 14 residues. Trimming took 1 base from V and 4 from J, leaving 10 bases between them. Germline CDR1 reads SGHTA; CDR2 reads FQGNSA. Together with reference TRBV7-2 and TRBJ1-1, the CDR3 gives the full variable domain: GAGVSQSPSNKVTEKGKDVELRCDPISGHTALYWYRQSLGQGLEFLIYFQGNSAPDKSGLPSDRFSAERTGGSVSTLTIQRTQQEDSAVYLCASSLVREGTEAFFGQGTRLTVV.

The chain recombines TRBV13 with TRBJ2-5; no firm D call. The CDR3 covers 12 residues. Germline lookup yields CDR1 PRHDT and CDR2 FYEKMQ (reference sequence). V shed 1 base and J shed 4 bases, with 4 bases lying between them. CDR3 sequence (DNA): TGTGCCAGCAGCTTAGATCGAGAGACCCAGTACTTC. Amino acids: CASSLDRETQYF.

The chain is built from TRBV4-1 and TRBJ1-2; the D gene is possibly TRBD1 (6 bases). The V end was cut by 0 bases, the J end by 9 bases, with 20 bases between. This CDR3 is built from 16 residues. Germline CDR1 MGHRA, CDR2 YSYEKL. This chain's CDR3 is CASSQDPKQGRVSYTF. The CDR3 bases are TGCGCCAGCAGCCAAGATCCCAAACAGGGACGGGTGAGCTACACCTTC.

The chain combines TRBV19 with TRBJ1-2; 12 nucleotides match TRBD1. This CDR3 is built from 19 residues. The germline CDR1 and CDR2 sequences are LNHDA and SQIVND (reference sequence). Trimming at V came to 4 bases and at J to 0 bases, leaving 12 bases not matched to a gene. CDR3 sequence: CASSRSGTGGLWSNYGYTF. As DNA, the CDR3 is TGTGCCAGTAGTAGGAGCGGGACAGGGGGCCTGTGGTCTAACTATGGCTACACCTTC.

This chain uses TRBV5-4 with TRBJ2-7; 12 nucleotides line up with TRBD2. The CDR3 loop spans 16 amino acids. After removal of 4 bases from V and 4 bases from J, the junction contained 9 bases not matched to a gene. The germline CDR1 and CDR2 sequences are SGHNT and YYREEE (reference sequence). CDR3 amino acids: CASSHHGTSGRYEQYF. The DNA for the CDR3 is TGTGCCAGCAGCCATCATGGGACTAGCGGGCGTTACGAGCAGTACTTC.

In this sample, this clone turned up a few times. The V call is TRBV12-5, the J call TRBJ2-2; possible D gene TRBD1, 6 bases. The V gene lost 5 bases and the J gene lost 0 bases, with 13 bases spanning the gap. The germline V gene encodes CDR1 LGHNT and CDR2 FRNRAP. The CDR3 sequence is 16 residues long. The CDR3, as DNA: TGTGCTAGTGGTATACCGGGACACTCGAACACCGGGGAGCTGTTTTTT. Encoded protein: CASGIPGHSNTGELFF.

The chain couples TRBV19 to TRBJ2-1, with 10 bases lining up with TRBD1. J lost 7 bases, V lost 1 base, and 1 base had no gene match. The CDR3 sequence is 14 residues long. Germline CDR1 LNHDA, CDR2 SQIVND (reference sequence). The CDR3 is CASSIGGQGNEQFF. CDR3 nucleotide sequence: TGTGCCAGTAGTATAGGGGGACAGGGGAATGAGCAGTTCTTC.

This chain uses TRBV4-2 with TRBJ2-3, with 9 bases identical to TRBD2. With 0 bases clipped from V and 3 bases from J, the junction kept 10 bases outside the gene matches. The CDR3 extends over 18 amino acids. Looked up from germline, CDR1 is LGHNA and CDR2 is YNFKEQ. This CDR3 is CASSQDQGGLAGTDTQYF. The CDR3, as DNA: TGTGCCAGCAGCCAAGATCAAGGTGGGCTAGCGGGAACAGATACGCAGTATTTT.

The V gene is TRBV7-9, the J gene TRBJ2-5, with 9 bases identical to TRBD1. The germline CDR1 and CDR2 sequences are SEHNR and FQNEAQ (reference sequence). The CDR3 is 14 residues long. Trimming at V came to 5 bases and at J to 5 bases, leaving 6 bases not matched to a gene. For the CDR3, the DNA is TGTGCCAGCAGCCGGGGACAGGGAGGGGAGACCCAGTACTTC. Translating it yields CASSRGQGGETQYF.

The genes are TRBV5-1 and TRBJ2-2; TRBD2 agrees at 14 bases. V gave up 4 bases and J gave up 0 bases; unmatched junction bases: 5. Germline V gene sequence: CDR1 SGHRS, CDR2 YFSETQ. This CDR3 comprises 18 residues. CDR3 residues: CASSPPGLAGANTGELFF. CDR3 nucleotide sequence: TGCGCCAGCAGCCCCCCGGGACTAGCGGGGGCGAACACCGGGGAGCTGTTTTTT.

The sample holds a few counts of this clone. The rearrangement links TRBV20-1 to TRBJ2-1; D unresolved. The CDR3 sequence is 11 residues long. Germline values: CDR1 DFQATT, CDR2 SNEGSKA (reference sequence). V lost 1 base and J 7 bases, leaving 5 bases between the germline ends. The CDR3 sequence is CSARGTNEQFF. DNA of the CDR3: TGCAGTGCTAGAGGTACAAATGAGCAGTTCTTC.

The chain links TRBV10-1 to TRBJ2-5; tentative D call: TRBD1 (5 bases). Germline assignment: CDR1 WNHNN and CDR2 SYGVQD (reference sequence). The CDR3 runs to 13 residues. V was cut by 5 bases and J by 5 bases, with 12 bases left in between. The CDR3 region has the DNA TGCGCCAGCAGTATCAGGGTGGGGGAGACCCAGTACTTC. This sequence encodes CASSIRVGETQYF.

The V call is TRBV9, the J call TRBJ1-2; D not certain. V lost 0 bases, J lost 11 bases, and 8 bases lay in between. The CDR3 sequence is 11 residues long. The germline gives CDR1 SGDLS, CDR2 YYNGEE. The CDR3 here is CASSVDREYTF. The CDR3 DNA follows: TGTGCCAGCAGCGTAGATAGGGAGTACACCTTC.

The chain couples TRBV7-9 to TRBJ1-5, with D tentatively TRBD1 (5 bases). From germline, CDR1 is SEHNR and CDR2 FQNEAQ (reference sequence). This CDR3 is built from 14 residues. Trimming left V 5 bases short and J 4 bases short, with 12 bases between. The CDR3 loop is CASSDGTVNQPQHF. The DNA for the CDR3 is TGTGCCAGCAGCGACGGGACTGTGAATCAGCCCCAGCATTTT. The full variable domain, rest sourced from reference TRBV7-9 and TRBJ1-5, is DTGVSQNPRHKITKRGQNVTFRCDPISEHNRLYWYRQTLGQGPEFLTYFQNEAQLEKSRLLSDRFSAERPKGSFSTLEIQRTEQGDSAMYLCASSDGTVNQPQHFGDGTRLSIL.